The 21 T cell receptor beta chains given below trace back to one sample, sequenced in a study of T cell responses to AZD1222 COVID-19 vaccine. Only in-frame clones appear in the TCRdb table, and some are missing; sequencing was by immunoSEQ multiplex PCR. The sample includes 100,000 or so clones, 85% to 90% of them seen just once. The sample was peripheral blood, taken 28 days after the second AZD1222 dose. All receptors come from an adult who received the AZD1222 COVID-19 vaccine.

DNA for the CDR3: TGTGCCAGCAGCTTTGAGGAGAAGGGCACGCAGTATTTT. Protein sequence: CASSFEEKGTQYF. The chain recombines TRBV11-2 with TRBJ2-3, with D unclear. The germline V gene has CDR1 SGHAT and CDR2 FQNNGV. V lost 3 bases and J lost 9, with 13 bases in between. The CDR3 contains 13 residues.

This chain links TRBV27 with TRBJ1-1; D not resolved. Trimming shortened V by 1 base and J by 7 bases, and 10 bases separated the two germline ends. The germline CDR1 and CDR2 sequences are MNHEY and SMNVEV (reference sequence). CDR3 size: 13 residues. CDR3 sequence reads: CASSLWSSGEAFF. Here the CDR3 DNA reads TGTGCCAGCAGTTTATGGAGTAGCGGTGAAGCTTTCTTT.

The chain uses TRBV7-3 and TRBJ2-3, with D perhaps matching TRBD2 (5 bases). From germline, CDR1 is SGHTA and CDR2 FQGTGA. Deletions cut 5 bases from V and 5 bases from J, with 11 bases between. There are 13 residues in the CDR3. CDR3 sequence: CASSPPGVDTQYF. Here the CDR3 DNA reads TGTGCCAGCAGCCCCCCCGGGGTAGATACGCAGTATTTT.

A few counts support this clone. V is TRBV2 and J is TRBJ1-1, with 12 bases that match TRBD1. V was pared by 3 bases and J by 12 bases, with 2 bases of the junction left unmatched. CDR1 and CDR2 (germline): SNHLY, FYNNEI. The CDR3 is made up of 12 amino acids. The chain's CDR3 is CASSDRDRGPFF. The CDR3 DNA is TGTGCCAGCAGTGACCGGGACAGGGGGCCTTTCTTT.

CDR3 sequence reads: CASSLSLGHNYNEQFF. The CDR3 coding sequence is TGTGCCAGCAGCCTTAGTCTCGGACACAACTACAATGAGCAGTTCTTC. This chain links TRBV27 with TRBJ2-1, with D possibly TRBD1 on 5 matching bases. Per germline, CDR1 MNHEY and CDR2 SMNVEV (reference sequence). The CDR3 totals 16 residues. V was shortened by 6 bases and J by 3 bases, with 18 bases between the two germline ends.

V and J are TRBV7-2 and TRBJ2-3; TRBD2 matches at 11 bases. Trimming took 5 bases from V and 0 from J; bases not matched to a gene: 7. In germline, CDR1 is SGHTA, CDR2 FQGNSA. The CDR3 sequence is 17 residues long. In DNA, the CDR3 is TGTGCCAGCAGCCCCGGGACTAGCGGTTTTAGCACAGATACGCAGTATTTT. Protein sequence: CASSPGTSGFSTDTQYF.

The V call is TRBV7-6, the J call TRBJ2-1; no clear D. The CDR3 runs to 16 residues. Trimming removed 0 bases at V and 2 bases at J, with 11 bases between. CDR1 is SGHVS and CDR2 is FNYEAQ in the germline V gene. CDR3 protein: CASSLAPADTYNEQFF. CDR3 DNA sequence: TGTGCCAGCAGCTTAGCGCCGGCAGATACCTACAATGAGCAGTTCTTC.

V gene TRBV18 combines with J gene TRBJ2-3; no firm D call. V was clipped by 2 bases and J by 4 bases, with 7 bases between them. The V gene's germline CDR1 is KGHSH and CDR2 LQKENI. This CDR3 region has 13 residues. In DNA, the CDR3 is TGTGCCAGCTCACCAGGTTTATCAGATACGCAGTATTTT. Residues: CASSPGLSDTQYF.

This sequence joins TRBV18 and TRBJ1-2; D unclear. Germline V lookup: CDR1 KGHSH, CDR2 LQKENI. This CDR3 is 15 amino acids long. Trimming left V 0 bases short and J 0 bases short, with 8 bases between. CDR3 protein: CASSPPVQANYGYTF. The CDR3 DNA sequence: TGTGCCAGCTCACCACCGGTTCAGGCTAACTATGGCTACACCTTC. Complete variable domain (other parts from reference TRBV18 and TRBJ1-2): NAGVMQNPRHLVRRRGQEARLRCSPMKGHSHVYWYRQLPEEGLKFMVYLQKENIIDESGMPKERFSAEFPKEGPSILRIQQVVRGDSAAYFCASSPPVQANYGYTFGSGTRLTVV.

The CDR3 is CASSYSTSGEQYF. The CDR3 DNA is TGTGCCAGCAGTTACTCGACTAGCGGCGAGCAGTACTTC. The rearrangement uses TRBV6-5 and TRBJ2-7; 9 bases fit TRBD2. The junction had 0 bases not matched to a gene; V was cut back by 0 bases and J by 6 bases. Germline V CDR1 and CDR2: MNHEY, SVGAGI. The CDR3 covers 13 residues.

J is TRBJ2-1 and V is TRBV11-2; 7 nucleotides match TRBD1. CDR1 is SGHAT, CDR2 FQNNGV, per germline. The CDR3 is 15 amino acids. Trimming took 3 bases from V and 8 from J; bases not matched to a gene: 10. The CDR3 DNA is TGTGCCAGCAGCTTGCAGGTCTTCACAGGGGATGAGCAGTTCTTC. Translated, it gives CASSLQVFTGDEQFF.

V gene TRBV4-1 combines with J gene TRBJ2-7, with TRBD1 matching over 8 bases. The length of the CDR3 is 16 residues. Germline V lookup: CDR1 MGHRA, CDR2 YSYEKL. With V trimmed by 4 bases and J by 2 bases, 10 bases remained unmatched. The CDR3 DNA reads as TGCGCCAGCAGCCCCACAACGGGACAGGTAGCCTACGAGCAGTACTTC. As protein: CASSPTTGQVAYEQYF.

The V call is TRBV23-1, the J call TRBJ2-5; perhaps TRBD2 as D (5 bases). TRBV23-1 is reported as an ORF; its role is uncertain. This CDR3 spans 15 amino acids. V lost 4 bases, J lost 0 bases, and 12 bases lay in between. The CDR3 DNA reads as TGCGCCAGCAGTCGCGGACTGACAAACCAAGAGACCCAGTACTTC. It is translated as CASSRGLTNQETQYF.

The chain employs TRBV9 and TRBJ1-2, with 10 nucleotides matching TRBD1. J lost 5 bases, V lost 3 bases, and 10 bases had no gene match. Germline loops: CDR1 SGDLS, CDR2 YYNGEE. This CDR3 region has 16 residues. Here the CDR3 DNA reads TGTGCCAGCAGCGCCCCAACAGGGACAGGGGCATATGGCTACACCTTC. Translation gives CASSAPTGTGAYGYTF.

The chain is built from TRBV30 and TRBJ1-2; 7 bases fit TRBD1. Trimming at V came to 2 bases and at J to 4 bases, leaving 4 bases not matched to a gene. This CDR3 spans 13 amino acids. Germline V gene sequence: CDR1 GTSNPN, CDR2 SVGIG (reference sequence). In nucleotides, the CDR3 is TGTGCCTGGAGTCTACAGGGGTTCTATGGCTACACCTTC. Its protein product is CAWSLQGFYGYTF.

The chain links TRBV28 to TRBJ1-2; 7 bases are shared with TRBD1. The junction had 7 bases not matched to a gene; V was cut back by 1 base and J by 8 bases. The CDR3 loop spans 14 amino acids. Germline V gene sequence: CDR1 MDHEN, CDR2 SYDVKM. Here the CDR3 DNA reads TGTGCCAGCAGTTTATCCGCAACAGGGGACGGCTACACCTTC. This translates into CASSLSATGDGYTF.

The genes are TRBV7-3 and TRBJ2-2; unclear D gene. V gave up 2 bases and J gave up 0 bases, with 4 bases separating them. Germline V lookup: CDR1 SGHTA, CDR2 FQGTGA. This CDR3 is 14 amino acids long. The CDR3 protein is CASSLEANTGELFF. For the CDR3, the DNA is TGTGCCAGCAGCTTAGAAGCGAACACCGGGGAGCTGTTTTTT.

CDR3 DNA sequence: TGTGCCAGCAGCTTATTATCGCAGGGCGGCTATGGCTACACCTTC. Encoded protein: CASSLLSQGGYGYTF. The rearrangement uses TRBV7-8 and TRBJ1-2, with D possibly TRBD1 on 5 matching bases. The CDR3 sequence is 15 residues long. V dropped 2 bases and J dropped 4 bases, with 14 bases sitting between them. Germline assignment: CDR1 SGHVS and CDR2 FQNEAQ.

The chain recombines TRBV28 with TRBJ1-1; D is perhaps TRBD1 (6 bases). The CDR3 sequence is 15 residues long. V was pared by 6 bases and J by 0 bases, with 14 bases between. Germline CDR1 and CDR2: MDHEN and SYDVKM. The CDR3 DNA reads TGTGCCAGCAGCCGCCAGGACAGTCTGAACACTGAAGCTTTCTTT. It codes for CASSRQDSLNTEAFF. The full variable domain, rest sourced from reference TRBV28 and TRBJ1-1, is DVKVTQSSRYLVKRTGEKVFLECVQDMDHENMFWYRQDPGLGLRLIYFSYDVKMKEKGDIPEGYSVSREKKERFSLILESASTNQTSMYLCASSRQDSLNTEAFFGQGTRLTVV.

The chain combines TRBV9 with TRBJ2-6, with D tentatively TRBD1 (6 bases). The CDR3 sequence is 17 residues long. Germline-derived CDR1 and CDR2 are SGDLS and YYNGEE. The V end lost 6 bases, the J end lost 0 bases, and 16 bases lay between the germline ends. The CDR3 loop is CASTLGGPFSGANVLTF. The CDR3 DNA sequence: TGTGCCAGCACTTTAGGGGGACCCTTCTCTGGGGCCAACGTCCTGACTTTC. Looking up the rest from reference TRBV9 and TRBJ2-6 gives the full variable domain: DSGVTQTPKHLITATGQRVTLRCSPRSGDLSVYWYQQSLDQGLQFLIQYYNGEERAKGNILERFSAQQFPDLHSELNLSSLELGDSALYFCASTLGGPFSGANVLTFGAGSRLTVL.

This CDR3 is CASSWTRTDTQYF. The CDR3 nucleotides are TGTGCCAGCAGCTGGACCCGCACAGATACGCAGTATTTT. The V and J genes are TRBV3-1 (or the pseudogene TRBV3-2) and TRBJ2-3; the D is unclear. Deletions cut 5 bases from V and 1 base from J, with 7 bases between. CDR1 is LGHDT, CDR2 YNNKEL, per germline (reference sequence). The CDR3 sequence is 13 residues long.